This TCR beta chain was captured by sequencing in a study of blood T cell repertoires in COVID-19. Germline values: CDR1 SNHLY, CDR2 FYNNEI. With V trimmed by 6 bases and J by 3 bases, 5 bases remained unmatched. This CDR3 contains 14 residues. The assay was immunoSEQ multiplex PCR, and TCRdb's table has in-frame clones only and misses some. This table holds roughly 160,000 clones, approximately 80% found once. The study drew participants aged roughly 18 to 89 years from about two dozen US areas. Assignments of participants to cohorts depended upon their own reported clinical history. Cohort 3 donors counted as recovered after two negative PCRs, clearance, or resolved symptoms.

This TCR was recovered from a man aged 45-65 years who had recovered from COVID-19. Sequencing input: PBMCs or T cells enriched from blood (not recorded which). V and J are TRBV2 and TRBJ2-7; 10 nucleotides match TRBD2. CDR3 sequence (DNA): TGTGCCAGCAGAAAGCGGGGGGGCAACTACGAGCAGTACTTC. It codes for CASRKRGGNYEQYF. The variable domain in full, with the rest retrieved from reference TRBV2 and TRBJ2-7, is EPEVTQTPSHQVTQMGQEVILRCVPISNHLYFYWYRQILGQKVEFLVSFYNNEISEKSEIFDDQFSVERPDGSNFTLKIRSTKLEDSAMYFCASRKRGGNYEQYFGPGTRLTVT.